These 23 T cell receptor beta chains originate from one sample sequenced in a study of T cell repertoires in cytomegalovirus infection. Via MiXCR, TCRdb re-called the reads, giving one row per CDR3 protein. The profile shows about 80,000 distinct CDR3 sequences, approximately 3.7% of them singletons. The material sequenced was PBMCs. Source of these receptors: a human donor in good health (CMV status not recorded). Some clones in this sample may be carry-over from other donors' samples.

In its sample, this clonotype was seen many times. The rearrangement uses TRBV12-3 or TRBV12-4 and TRBJ1-5; D remains unclear. CDR3 length equals 12 residues. Trimming left V 5 bases short and J 4 bases short, with 6 bases between. As DNA, the CDR3 is TGTGCCAGCAGTCCTGATAATCAGCCCCAGCATTTT. Its translation: CASSPDNQPQHF.

This clonotype was observed at least ten times. The chain recombines TRBV6-1 with TRBJ1-5; D unclear. V shed 8 bases and J shed 3 bases, with 11 bases lying between them. The length of the CDR3 is 13 residues. Germline V lookup: CDR1 MNHNS, CDR2 SASEGT. The CDR3 spells CASYQGNNQPQHF. CDR3 coding DNA: TGTGCCAGCTATCAAGGAAACAATCAGCCCCAGCATTTT.

This clonotype was observed at least ten times. The chain employs TRBV7-8 and TRBJ1-3; tentatively, D is TRBD1 (6 bases). V lost 5 bases, J lost 3 bases, and 20 bases lay in between. The CDR3 loop spans 17 amino acids. Germline-derived CDR1 and CDR2 are SGHVS and FQNEAQ. CDR3 DNA: TGTGCCAGCAGCCAACACAAAGGGGGAGGCGGTGGAAACACCATATATTTT. This encodes CASSQHKGGGGGNTIYF.

This clonotype was found many times. J is TRBJ1-2 and V is TRBV7-3; weak D call: TRBD1 (5 bases). This CDR3 has 14 amino acids. V lost 4 bases, J lost 8 bases, and 17 bases lay in between. The germline CDR1 and CDR2 sequences are SGHTA and FQGTGA. CDR3 coding DNA: TGTGCCAGCAGCTCCGGACACCCAGCAGCAGGCTACACCTTC. Amino acid sequence: CASSSGHPAAGYTF.

This clonotype came up many times. V is TRBV20-1 and J is TRBJ2-5, with a weak D call TRBD2 (5 bases). The CDR3 loop spans 11 amino acids. V was pared by 7 bases and J by 4 bases, with 10 bases between. Germline values: CDR1 DFQATT, CDR2 SNEGSKA (reference sequence). Here the CDR3 reads CSEASLETQYF. The CDR3 nucleotides read TGCAGTGAGGCTAGCTTAGAGACCCAGTACTTC.

In its sample, this clonotype was seen many times. This rearrangement joins TRBV6-1 to TRBJ2-3, with a weak D call TRBD1 (7 bases). The length of the CDR3 is 13 residues. Per germline, CDR1 MNHNS and CDR2 SASEGT. Trimming cost V 7 bases and J 7 bases, with 15 bases left between them. CDR3 sequence: CASTRQGGNTQYF. CDR3 sequence (DNA): TGTGCCAGCACCAGACAGGGCGGGAATACGCAGTATTTT.

This clonotype appeared a few times. The gene calls are TRBV7-3 and TRBJ2-1, with D perhaps assigned TRBD1 or TRBD2 (5 bases each). The germline gives CDR1 SGHTA, CDR2 FQGTGA. V was pared by 3 bases and J by 0 bases, with 9 bases between. This CDR3 has 15 amino acids. CDR3 DNA: TGTGCCAGCAGCTTGAAGGGGAGCTCCTACAATGAGCAGTTCTTC. As protein: CASSLKGSSYNEQFF.

The table lists this clonotype with many counts. The chain combines TRBV6-5 with TRBJ1-3; possibly TRBD1 for D (5 bases). Germline CDR1 MNHEY, CDR2 SVGAGI. This CDR3 comprises 19 residues. Trimming removed 2 bases at V and 1 base at J, with 21 bases between. Written as DNA, the CDR3 is TGTGCCAGCAGTTACGTCGGACTTGGGGGTAATTTGTCTGGAAACACCATATATTTT. As protein: CASSYVGLGGNLSGNTIYF.

This clonotype was recorded at least ten times. The chain combines TRBV7-2 with TRBJ1-5; 8 positions agree with TRBD1. This CDR3 is built from 14 residues. CDR1 is SGHTA and CDR2 is FQGNSA in the germline V gene. V lost 10 bases to trimming and J lost 2 bases; unmatched junction nucleotides: 7. The CDR3: CATVDRAGNQPQHF. The CDR3 DNA sequence: TGTGCCACCGTGGACAGGGCCGGCAATCAGCCCCAGCATTTT.

This clonotype was counted at least ten times. CDR3 coding DNA: TGTGCCAGCAGTTACTCGTACGGGACCCTAGAAGCTTTCTTT. Translation gives CASSYSYGTLEAFF. The V and J genes are TRBV6-2 or TRBV6-3 and TRBJ1-1, with D possibly being TRBD1 (5 bases). The CDR3 runs to 14 residues. Germline CDR1 is MNHEY and CDR2 is SVGEGT. Trimming cost V 0 bases and J 8 bases, with 13 bases left between them.

This clonotype has a count of ten or more. Germline and junction disagree at one end, which may indicate a read error. The rearrangement joins TRBV5-5 to TRBJ2-2; D not resolved. The CDR3 runs to 16 residues. CDR1 SGHKS and CDR2 YYEKEE come from the germline V gene (reference sequence). The CDR3 bases are TGTGTCAGCAGCTTGGTACAGAAACCGAACACCGGGGAGCTGTTTTTT. Its protein product is CVSSLVQKPNTGELFF. Combining the CDR3 with reference TRBV5-5 and TRBJ2-2 gives the whole variable domain DAGVTQSPTHLIKTRGQQVTLRCSPISGHKSVSWYQQVLGQGPQFIFQYYEKEERGRGNFPDRFSARQFPNYSSELNVNALLLGDSALYLCVSSLVQKPNTGELFFGEGSRLTVL.

This clonotype was observed many times. The DNA of the CDR3 is TGTGCCAGCAGCTTAATAGGGCAGGGTAAATCTGAAGCTTTCTTT. Protein sequence: CASSLIGQGKSEAFF. The chain couples TRBV7-2 to TRBJ1-1; a possible D gene is TRBD1 (5 bases). The V gene lost 2 bases and the J gene lost 6 bases, with 16 bases spanning the gap. This CDR3 region has 15 residues. Germline-derived CDR1 and CDR2 are SGHTA and FQGNSA. Based on the CDR3 plus reference TRBV7-2 and TRBJ1-1, the full variable domain is GAGVSQSPSNKVTEKGKDVELRCDPISGHTALYWYRQSLGQGLEFLIYFQGNSAPDKSGLPSDRFSAERTGGSVSTLTIQRTQQEDSAVYLCASSLIGQGKSEAFFGQGTRLTVV.

At least ten counts were recorded for this clonotype. The rearrangement joins TRBV27 to TRBJ2-7; D possibly uses TRBD1 or TRBD2 (5 bases each). Germline CDR1 MNHEY, CDR2 SMNVEV (reference sequence). Between the trimmed V and J ends, which lost 3 bases and 3 bases, there was a span of 9 bases. The CDR3 runs to 13 residues. CDR3 nucleotide sequence: TGTGCCAGCAGTTTGCTGGGGGACTACGAGCAGTACTTC. This gives the protein CASSLLGDYEQYF.

This clonotype appeared many times. This sequence joins TRBV7-2 and TRBJ1-1; tentatively, D is TRBD1 (5 bases). Germline-derived CDR1 and CDR2 are SGHTA and FQGNSA. The CDR3 is 13 residues long. V was shortened by 4 bases and J by 10 bases, with 16 bases between the two germline ends. The CDR3 bases are TGTGCCAGCAGCTCCAGCCCCAGGGCATCAGCTTTCTTT. Translating it yields CASSSSPRASAFF. The complete variable domain, with remaining parts taken from reference TRBV7-2 and TRBJ1-1, reads GAGVSQSPSNKVTEKGKDVELRCDPISGHTALYWYRQSLGQGLEFLIYFQGNSAPDKSGLPSDRFSAERTGGSVSTLTIQRTQQEDSAVYLCASSSSPRASAFFGQGTRLTVV.

Many counts were recorded for this clonotype. The chain employs TRBV29-1 and TRBJ1-4; maybe TRBD1 (6 bases). Looked up from germline, CDR1 is SQVTM and CDR2 is ANQGSEA. This CDR3 region has 16 residues. V dropped 1 base and J dropped 8 bases, with 20 bases sitting between them. In DNA form, the CDR3 reads TGCAGCGTTGAAGTGGTGCGTCCAGGGGAGAGAGAAAAACTGTTTTTT. It codes for CSVEVVRPGEREKLFF.

The sample holds many counts of this clonotype. The rearrangement joins TRBV27 to TRBJ1-2; TRBD1 is a possible D gene (6 bases). This CDR3 has 14 amino acids. V was clipped by 2 bases and J by 4 bases, with 11 bases between them. In germline, CDR1 is MNHEY, CDR2 SMNVEV (reference sequence). Here the CDR3 DNA reads TGTGCCAGCAGTTTAGGGGGGCCCGGCTATGGCTACACCTTC. This encodes CASSLGGPGYGYTF.

A remark on this clonotype: Sequence at one end of the junction differs from germline and may be a read error. The gene calls are TRBV29-1 and TRBJ1-1; the D gene is possibly TRBD1 (5 bases). The CDR3 totals 17 residues. The germline V gene has CDR1 SQVTM and CDR2 ANQGSEA. The CDR3 reads CSADLRPGDVTNTAAVF. The CDR3 bases are TGCAGCGCCGATCTACGCCCCGGGGACGTCACGAACACTGCAGCTGTCTTT.

This clonotype has at least ten counts. This chain connects TRBV7-8 to TRBJ1-2, with D unresolved. Per germline, CDR1 SGHVS and CDR2 FQNEAQ. The CDR3 has 13 residues. The V end was cut by 1 base, the J end by 2 bases, with 5 bases between. Written as DNA, the CDR3 is TGTGCCAGCAGCTTAGTTAGCAACTATGGCTACACCTTC. This sequence encodes CASSLVSNYGYTF.

At least ten counts were recorded for this clonotype. This chain joins TRBV20-1 and TRBJ1-6; 8 positions match TRBD1. Germline V gene sequence: CDR1 DFQATT, CDR2 SNEGSKA (reference sequence). The CDR3 has 13 residues. CDR3 in amino acids: CSGSQGVNSPLHF. CDR3 nucleotide sequence: TGCAGCGGGTCACAGGGGGTTAATTCACCCCTCCACTTT.

This clonotype has a count of ten or more. This chain joins TRBV7-9 and TRBJ1-2; no firm D call. Germline values: CDR1 SEHNR, CDR2 FQNEAQ (reference sequence). V lost 5 bases to trimming and J lost 4 bases, with 11 bases between them. The CDR3 has 13 residues. CDR3 in DNA: TGTGCCAGCAGCGTCGGACTCGGCTATGGCTACACCTTC. Translated, it gives CASSVGLGYGYTF.

The table lists this clonotype with many counts. This rearrangement joins TRBV19 to TRBJ2-5; D call uncertain. In germline, CDR1 is LNHDA, CDR2 SQIVND (reference sequence). There are 15 residues in the CDR3. With 7 bases removed from V and 2 bases from J, the gap between germline ends came to 17 bases. The CDR3 nucleotides are TGTGCCAGTAAAAGACACGGTGCAGTTCAAGAGACCCAGTACTTC. This translates into CASKRHGAVQETQYF.

This clonotype has a count of ten or more. The rearrangement uses TRBV7-2 and TRBJ1-6; D not resolved. This CDR3 has 14 residues. CDR1 SGHTA and CDR2 FQGNSA come from the germline V gene. The ends were cut back, 0 bases at V and 8 bases at J, with 8 bases in the middle. The CDR3, as DNA: TGTGCCAGCAGCTTAGCGTCGGATCATTCACCCCTCCACTTT. Its translation is CASSLASDHSPLHF.

This clonotype occurred many times. The chain couples TRBV12-3 or TRBV12-4 to TRBJ1-2; D unresolved. V lost 3 bases to trimming and J lost 6 bases, with 14 bases between them. The CDR3 contains 14 residues. The CDR3 DNA reads TGTGCCAGCAGTTTTACGGTTGGGCTCCATGGCTACACCTTC. This sequence encodes CASSFTVGLHGYTF.